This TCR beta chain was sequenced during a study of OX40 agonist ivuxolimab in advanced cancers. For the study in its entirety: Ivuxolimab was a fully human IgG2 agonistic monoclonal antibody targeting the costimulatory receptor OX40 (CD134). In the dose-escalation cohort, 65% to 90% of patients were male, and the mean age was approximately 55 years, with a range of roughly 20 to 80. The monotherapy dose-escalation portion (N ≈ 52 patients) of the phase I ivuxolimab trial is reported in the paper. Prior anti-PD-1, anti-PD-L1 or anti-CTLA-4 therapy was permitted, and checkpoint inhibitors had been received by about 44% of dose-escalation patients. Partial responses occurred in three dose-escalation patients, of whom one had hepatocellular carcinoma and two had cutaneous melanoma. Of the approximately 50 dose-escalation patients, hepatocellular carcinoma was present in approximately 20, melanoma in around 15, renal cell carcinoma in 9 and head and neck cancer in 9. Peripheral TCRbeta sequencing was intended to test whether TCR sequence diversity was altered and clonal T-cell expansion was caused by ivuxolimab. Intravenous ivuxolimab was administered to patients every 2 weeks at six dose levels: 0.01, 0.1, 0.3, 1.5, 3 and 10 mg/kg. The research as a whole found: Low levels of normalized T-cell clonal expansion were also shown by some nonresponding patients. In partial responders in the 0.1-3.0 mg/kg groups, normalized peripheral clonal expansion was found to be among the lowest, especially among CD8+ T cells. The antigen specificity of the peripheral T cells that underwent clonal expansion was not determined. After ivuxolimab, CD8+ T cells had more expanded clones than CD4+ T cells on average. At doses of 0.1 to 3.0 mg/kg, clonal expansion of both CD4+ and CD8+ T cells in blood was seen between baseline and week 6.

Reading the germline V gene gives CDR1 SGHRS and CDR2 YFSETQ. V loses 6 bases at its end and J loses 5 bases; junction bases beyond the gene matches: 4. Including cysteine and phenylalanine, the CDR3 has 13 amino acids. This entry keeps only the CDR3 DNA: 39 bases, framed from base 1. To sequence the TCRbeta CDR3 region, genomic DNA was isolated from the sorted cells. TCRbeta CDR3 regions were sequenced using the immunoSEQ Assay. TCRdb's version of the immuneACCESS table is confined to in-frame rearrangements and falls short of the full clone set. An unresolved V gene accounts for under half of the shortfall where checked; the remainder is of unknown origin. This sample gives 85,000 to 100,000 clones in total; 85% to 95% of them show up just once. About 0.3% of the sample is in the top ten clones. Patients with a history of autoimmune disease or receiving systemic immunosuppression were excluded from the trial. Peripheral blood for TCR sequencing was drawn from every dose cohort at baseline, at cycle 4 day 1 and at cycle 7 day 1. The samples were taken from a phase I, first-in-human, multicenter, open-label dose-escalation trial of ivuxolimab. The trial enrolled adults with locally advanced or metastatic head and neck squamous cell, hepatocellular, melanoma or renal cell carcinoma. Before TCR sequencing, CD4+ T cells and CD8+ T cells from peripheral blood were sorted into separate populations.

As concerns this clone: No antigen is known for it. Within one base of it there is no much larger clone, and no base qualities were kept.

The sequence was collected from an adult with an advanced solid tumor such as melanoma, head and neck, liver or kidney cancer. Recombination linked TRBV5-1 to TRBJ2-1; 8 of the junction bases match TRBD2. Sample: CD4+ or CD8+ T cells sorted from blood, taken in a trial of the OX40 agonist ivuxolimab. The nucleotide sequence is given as TGCGCCAGCAAACTAGCGGTCGACAATGAGCAGTTCTTC. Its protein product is CASKLAVDNEQFF. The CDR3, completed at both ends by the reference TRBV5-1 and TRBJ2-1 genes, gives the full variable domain KAGVTQTPRYLIKTRGQQVTLSCSPISGHRSVSWYQQTPGQGLQFLFEYFSETQRNKGNFPGRFSGRQFSNSRSEMNVSTLELGDSALYLCASKLAVDNEQFFGPGTRLTVL.